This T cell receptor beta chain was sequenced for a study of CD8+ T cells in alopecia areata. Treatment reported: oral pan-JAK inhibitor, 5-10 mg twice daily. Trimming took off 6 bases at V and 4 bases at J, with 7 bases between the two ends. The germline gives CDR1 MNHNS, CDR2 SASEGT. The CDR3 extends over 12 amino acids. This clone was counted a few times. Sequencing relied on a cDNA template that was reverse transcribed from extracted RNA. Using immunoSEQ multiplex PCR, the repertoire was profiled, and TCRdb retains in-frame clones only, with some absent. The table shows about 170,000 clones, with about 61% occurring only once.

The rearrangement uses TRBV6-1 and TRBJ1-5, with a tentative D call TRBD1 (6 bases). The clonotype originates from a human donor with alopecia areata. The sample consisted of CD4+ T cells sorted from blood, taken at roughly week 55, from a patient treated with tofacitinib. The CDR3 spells CASRQGNQPQHF. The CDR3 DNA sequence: TGTGCCAGCAGGCAGGGGAATCAGCCCCAGCATTTT.